This TCR beta chain was observed in a study of monozygotic twins with inflammatory bowel disease (dated by TCRdb to about 2019). For the study in its entirety: A total of about 28 monozygotic twin pairs were included in the full study, comprising nine German pairs (four IBD-concordant, five IBD-discordant) and 19 IBD-discordant Danish pairs. Each individual had, on average, about 151 000 unique TCRalpha sequences and 181 000 unique TCRbeta sequences available for analysis. Disease-associated traits were sought mainly through comparisons between IBD patients and their genetically identical healthy co-twins within discordant pairs.

The protocol used for the library was 5' RACE. Each TCR library was prepared from around 3,400 ng of total RNA. For each sample, cDNA synthesis with SMARTScribe reverse transcriptase was split into eight separate reactions. During cDNA synthesis, unique molecular identifiers containing a 6-nucleotide sample barcode were introduced by template switching. Amplification of TCRalpha and TCRbeta cDNA involved two nested PCRs of approximately 17 and 9 cycles, and each PCR was followed by bead purification. Before amplification, cDNA was treated with uracil DNA-glycosylase and purified using the QIAquick PCR purification kit. The second PCR added Illumina TruSeq-compatible adapters along with sample-specific barcodes. TapeStation and Qubit were used to check library quality and concentration, and around 5.3 ng of each library was pooled. The pooled libraries were sequenced with 2 x 100 bp reads and custom sequencing primers on an Illumina HiSeq2500 single-index Rapid Run. Processing in the source paper ran as follows. MiGEC version 1.2.6 was used for UMI-based consensus assembly to correct PCR and sequencing errors. MiXCR version 2.1.1 was used to carry out V(D)J alignment, clonotype assembly and CDR3 extraction. To normalise gene usage, clonotype sharing and MAIT/NKT TCR abundance, the top 1000, 10 000 and 20 000 clonotypes in each sample were analysed. Diversity was computed as the inverse Simpson index with the vegan R package after downsampling to 27 000 UMIs. Statistical testing used paired Mann-Whitney U tests on the discordant twin pairs and applied Benjamini-Hochberg correction for multiple testing. TCRdb reprocessed the sequencing reads and holds a single record per CDR3 protein sequence, with no DNA. The V and J calls were not made by the authors but by TCRdb's processing. This sample's clone table shows fewer than 450,000 distinct CDR3 sequences. About 2.5% of the sample belongs to the ten largest clones.

From each donor, an approximately 2.7 ml peripheral blood sample was collected into PAXgene tubes and kept at -80 degrees C. Total RNA was isolated from whole blood with the PAXgene blood miRNA kit on an automated QIAcube, without T cell sorting. Deep TCRalpha and TCRbeta repertoire profiling with unique molecular barcoding was performed on peripheral blood of monozygotic twin pairs concordant or discordant for inflammatory bowel disease. Smoking habits were recorded for all twin pairs, and individuals were classified as current, former or never smokers. The CDR3 has 15 amino acids, counting the end cysteine and phenylalanine. No coding sequence is recorded. From the germline V gene, CDR1 is SQVTM and CDR2 is ANQGSEA. Results the study describes overall, beyond this receptor: IBD patients shared fewer clonotypes with other individuals than healthy twins did, most markedly in patients showing signs of disease activity. TCRbeta repertoire diversity, by inverse Simpson index, was decreased in IBD patients compared with their healthy co-twins. The results gave no support for a single strong signal or clonotype linked to IBD. Background noise and inter-individual variability may have been introduced into the repertoires by the differing immunosuppressive treatments among patients. Distinction between different T cell subtypes could not be achieved in the analysis. Repertoire similarity did not differ between concordant and discordant twins, which could be due to limited statistical power.

Details on this clonotype: It has no known antigen specificity.

The sequencing sample was made of blood. The sequence came from a human donor with ulcerative colitis or Crohn's disease, or a healthy co-twin of an affected twin (not recorded which). The chain is encoded by TRBV29-1 joined to TRBJ1-2; TCRdb's D gene call, TRBD1, goes unchecked for lack of DNA. The CDR3 reads as follows: CSVIQLRTGRYGYTF.